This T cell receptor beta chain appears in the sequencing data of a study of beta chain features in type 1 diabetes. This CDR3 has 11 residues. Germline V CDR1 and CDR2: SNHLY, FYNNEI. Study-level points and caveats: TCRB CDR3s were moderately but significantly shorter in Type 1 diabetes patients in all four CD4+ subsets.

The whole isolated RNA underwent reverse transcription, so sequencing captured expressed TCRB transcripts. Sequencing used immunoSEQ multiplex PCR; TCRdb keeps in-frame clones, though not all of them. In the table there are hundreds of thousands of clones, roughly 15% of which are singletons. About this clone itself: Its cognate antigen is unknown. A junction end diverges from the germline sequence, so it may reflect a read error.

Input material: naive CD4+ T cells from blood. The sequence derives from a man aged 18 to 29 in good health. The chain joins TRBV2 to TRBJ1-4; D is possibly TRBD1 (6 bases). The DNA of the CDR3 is TGTGCCAGCAGTGAAGAAGGCAGGGGATCTTTT. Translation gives CASSEEGRGSF.